This entry features one T cell receptor beta chain sequence. Its antigen is still unknown. Per-nucleotide qualities are absent, and no much larger clonotype sits a single base away. The trial excluded patients who had a history of autoimmune disease or were on systemic immunosuppression. Peripheral blood for TCR sequencing was collected from all dose cohorts at baseline, on cycle 4 day 1, and on cycle 7 day 1. The samples were drawn from a first-in-human, open-label, multicenter phase I dose-escalation trial of ivuxolimab. The trial enrolled adults with locally advanced or metastatic head and neck squamous cell, hepatocellular, melanoma or renal cell carcinoma. CD4+ and CD8+ T cells were sorted separately from peripheral blood before TCR sequencing. The trim is 2 bases for V and 7 bases for J, with a gap of 12 bases between the germline ends. Including cysteine and phenylalanine, the CDR3 has 14 amino acids. Of the read, only the CDR3 DNA is kept; its 42 bases are in frame from base 1. The germline V gene gives CDR1 as MNHEY and CDR2 as SVGAGI.

For sequencing of the TCRbeta CDR3 region, genomic DNA was extracted from the sorted cells. The immunoSEQ Assay was used for sequencing of TCRbeta CDR3 regions. TCRdb re-hosts the immuneACCESS table, in-frame sequences only. Its copies lack some clones; in the studies checked, an unresolved V gene accounts for under half of them, and the cause for the rest is not known. A total of tens of thousands of clones appear in this sample, about nine tenths of them only once. Approximately 0.81% of the sample rests with the top ten. These data originate in a study of OX40 agonist ivuxolimab in advanced cancers. As for the study more broadly: Ivuxolimab, which targeted the costimulatory receptor OX40 (CD134), was an agonistic, fully human IgG2 monoclonal antibody. Intravenous ivuxolimab was administered to patients every 2 weeks at six dose levels: 0.01, 0.1, 0.3, 1.5, 3 and 10 mg/kg. Of the roughly 52 dose-escalation patients, hepatocellular carcinoma was present in about 19, melanoma in approximately 15, renal cell carcinoma in 9 and head and neck cancer in 9. The dose-escalation cohort was about 83% male with a mean age of about 65 years, ranging from about 23 to 85. Prior anti-PD-1, anti-PD-L1 or anti-CTLA-4 therapy was permitted, and checkpoint inhibitors had been received by 40% to 50% of dose-escalation patients. Partial responses were achieved by three dose-escalation patients, of whom one had hepatocellular carcinoma and two had cutaneous melanoma. Peripheral TCRbeta sequencing aimed to test whether ivuxolimab altered TCR sequence diversity and caused clonal T-cell expansion. The paper reports the monotherapy dose-escalation portion (N of about 54 patients) of the phase I ivuxolimab trial.

Overall study outcomes, separate from this receptor: At doses of 0.1 to 3.0 mg/kg, clonal expansion of both CD4+ and CD8+ T cells in blood was seen between baseline and week 6. Low levels of normalized T-cell clonal expansion were also seen in some patients who did not respond. The antigen specificity of the peripheral T cells that underwent clonal expansion was not determined. In the 0.1-3.0 mg/kg groups, partial responders had among the lowest normalized peripheral clonal expansion, particularly in CD8+ T cells. After ivuxolimab, more expanded clones were found on average in CD8+ T cells than in CD4+ T cells.

This receptor was obtained from an adult with an advanced solid tumor such as melanoma, head and neck, liver or kidney cancer. The V gene is TRBV6-5 and the J gene is TRBJ2-1, with no reliable assignment of the D segment. The sequencing used CD4+ or CD8+ T cells sorted from blood, collected in a trial of the OX40 agonist ivuxolimab. The bases read TGTGCCAGCAGTTACGGCCTATACGGGAATGAGCAGTTCTTC. The encoded protein is CASSYGLYGNEQFF.